Listed below are T cell receptor beta chains from one sample, sequenced in a study of blood T cell repertoires in COVID-19. Measured with immunoSEQ multiplex PCR; TCRdb has only the in-frame clones, and not every one. The sample carries over 100,000 clones, 84% recorded once. Sequencing was carried out using PBMCs or T cells enriched from blood (not recorded which). These TCRs come from a woman in her thirties who had recovered from COVID-19. The CDR3 runs from the conserved cysteine through the conserved F or W. D genes are given only for firm matches. Clone size is shown for a subset of rows, as once, few, many or a class of expanded clone.

clone_size	d_call	v_call	cdr3_length	j_call	cdr3_nt	cdr3_aa
-	TRBD2	TRBV7-2	17	TRBJ2-1	TGTGCCAGCAGCCCCCCCGGACTAGCGGGAGTAATGGATGAGCAGTTCTTC	CASSPPGLAGVMDEQFF
-	TRBD2	TRBV4-1	15	TRBJ2-1	TGCGCCAGCAGCCAAGTAGCGGGAGCTTACAATGAGCAGTTCTTC	CASSQVAGAYNEQFF
-	TRBD1	TRBV3-1/TRBV3-2	15	TRBJ2-7	TGTGCCAGCAGCCAAACGGGACAGGTCACCTACGAGCAGTACTTC	CASSQTGQVTYEQYF
-	-	TRBV29-1	12	TRBJ1-1	TGCAGCGTCCATGGACTTGCCGTTGAAGCTTTCTTT	CSVHGLAVEAFF
-	-	TRBV19	13	TRBJ1-2	TGTGCCAGTAGTACCACAGGGACGGACATCTACACCTTC	CASSTTGTDIYTF
-	-	TRBV4-3	15	TRBJ1-1	TGCGCCAGCAGCCCCCGGGGCTCGGGGGACACTGAAGCTTTCTTT	CASSPRGSGDTEAFF
-	TRBD2	TRBV10-3	15	TRBJ2-3	TGTGCCATCAGTGATGGGGGGAGGGGCACAGATACGCAGTATTTT	CAISDGGRGTDTQYF
-	-	TRBV5-1	15	TRBJ1-3	TGCGCCAGCAGCTTGGGAGGGAACTCTGGAAACACCATATATTTT	CASSLGGNSGNTIYF
-	TRBD2	TRBV28	15	TRBJ2-7	TGTGCCAGCAGTACCCTAGCGGGAGGGTTTTACGAGCAGTACTTC	CASSTLAGGFYEQYF
-	-	TRBV24-1	13	TRBJ1-1	TGTGCCACCAGTGAGACAGGGAACACTGAAGCTTTCTTT	CATSETGNTEAFF
-	TRBD1	TRBV5-1	15	TRBJ1-5	TGCGCCAGCAGCTTGGGTACAGGGGTCAATCAGCCCCAGCATTTT	CASSLGTGVNQPQHF
-	-	TRBV4-3	16	TRBJ2-3	TGCGCCAGCAGCCAAGAGTGGAGGGAGAGCACAGATACGCAGTATTTT	CASSQEWRESTDTQYF
once	TRBD2	TRBV7-2	17	TRBJ2-7	TGTGCCAGCAGCTTAACTAAGACTAGCGGGAGCTCCTACGAGCAGTACTTC	CASSLTKTSGSSYEQYF
-	TRBD2	TRBV18	17	TRBJ2-1	TGTGCCAGCTCACGAACCCTCCTAGCGGGAGTATCTGATGAGCAGTTCTTC	CASSRTLLAGVSDEQFF
-	-	TRBV10-3	14	TRBJ1-5	TGTGCCATCAGTGAAAGGGGAAAAAATCAGCCCCAGCATTTT	CAISERGKNQPQHF
once	-	TRBV6-1	13	TRBJ2-4	TGTGCCAGCAGTGAGAACGCGAAAAACATTCAGTACTTC	CASSENAKNIQYF
-	TRBD2	TRBV4-2	17	TRBJ2-5	TGTGCCAGCCAAAAGCGCGAAGCGGGAGTGGGCCAAGAGACCCAGTACTTC	CASQKREAGVGQETQYF
few	-	TRBV4-3	17	TRBJ1-1	TGCGCCAGCAGCCAAGACTTCACAGGGTTGATGAACACTGAAGCTTTCTTT	CASSQDFTGLMNTEAFF
once	TRBD1	TRBV4-3	21	TRBJ1-4	TGCGCCAGCAGCCAAGGCCGGAGAATGTGGGACAGGTATCGGATGGAGGAAAAACTGTTTTTT	CASSQGRRMWDRYRMEEKLFF
-	TRBD2	TRBV7-2	14	TRBJ2-7	TGTGCCAGCAGCTTATGGACTAGCGACCACGAGCAGTACTTC	CASSLWTSDHEQYF
-	TRBD1	TRBV2	14	TRBJ2-7	TGTGCCAGCGGCCGACAGGGACACTCCTACGAGCAGTACTTC	CASGRQGHSYEQYF
-	TRBD1	TRBV4-2	13	TRBJ2-7	TGTGCCAGCAGCCCAACAACGGGACAGGTCATCTCCTTC	CASSPTTGQVISF
-	-	TRBV6-5	13	TRBJ1-1	TGTGCCAGCAGCCTAAAATCCCACACTGAAGCTTTCTTT	CASSLKSHTEAFF
-	-	TRBV7-3	15	TRBJ2-1	TGTGCCAGCAGCCCCACCCAGGGGAACTACAATGAGCAGTTCTTC	CASSPTQGNYNEQFF
-	TRBD1	TRBV7-3	14	TRBJ1-5	TGTGCCAGCAGCTTAAGACAGGGAAGTCAGCCCCAGCATTTT	CASSLRQGSQPQHF
-	-	TRBV4-1	16	TRBJ2-1	TGCGCCAGCAGCCAAGATAGCGGCGGCTCCTACAATGAGCAGTTCTTC	CASSQDSGGSYNEQFF
-	-	TRBV9	14	TRBJ1-5	TGTGCCAGCAGCCGAGAGGGCCTGAATCAGCCCCAGCATTTT	CASSREGLNQPQHF
-	-	TRBV15	15	TRBJ2-3	TGTGCCACCAGCAGGGCTGGGACTCCCACAGATACGCAGTATTTT	CATSRAGTPTDTQYF
-	-	TRBV6-9	15	TRBJ2-7	TGTGGTGAGGGCCGCGCCAACTTTAAATCCTACGAGCAGTACTTC	CGEGRANFKSYEQYF
-	-	TRBV19	13	TRBJ2-1	TGTGCCAGTAGTATAGCGGAGTACAATGAGCAGTTCTTC	CASSIAEYNEQFF
-	-	TRBV21-1	19	TRBJ1-1	TGTGCCAGCAGCAGAAAACCGGGACAGGGGGGTTGTGTGAACACTGAAGCTTTCTTT	CASSRKPGQGGCVNTEAFF
-	TRBD1	TRBV7-9	16	TRBJ2-3	TGTGCCAGCAGACGACAGGGGGCGCATGGCACAGATACGCAGTATTTT	CASRRQGAHGTDTQYF
-	-	TRBV7-3	12	TRBJ2-2	TGTGCCAGCAGCCCGCTAGTCGGGGAGCTGTTTTTT	CASSPLVGELFF
-	-	TRBV19	14	TRBJ1-5	TGTGCCAGTAGTATGCGGGATCAATCACGACCCCAGCATTTT	CASSMRDQSRPQHF
once	-	TRBV7-3	15	TRBJ2-1	TGTGCCAGCAGCTTAACCACAAGCTCCTACAATGAGCAGTTCTTC	CASSLTTSSYNEQFF
-	TRBD1	TRBV4-2	16	TRBJ1-6	TGTGCCAGCAGCCAAGGAACAGGGGCCGCCAATTCACCCCTCCACTTT	CASSQGTGAANSPLHF
-	TRBD2	TRBV7-2	15	TRBJ2-2	TGTGCCAGCAGCTCTTCTAGCGGGAGGACCGGGGAGCTGTTTTTT	CASSSSSGRTGELFF
-	TRBD1	TRBV28	17	TRBJ1-2	TGTGCCAGCAGTTTAAGACAGGGGGCGCCGATTTACTATGGCTACACCTTC	CASSLRQGAPIYYGYTF
-	-	TRBV5-6	15	TRBJ1-2	TGTGCCCGCAGCTTGGGGTGGGGGGGCTACTATGGCTACACCTTC	CARSLGWGGYYGYTF
-	TRBD1	TRBV6-6	16	TRBJ2-3	TGTGCCAGCAGTCTACAGGGACAGGGGAACGCAGATACGCAGTATTTT	CASSLQGQGNADTQYF
few	-	TRBV6-4	14	TRBJ2-3	TGTGCCAGCAGTGTTATAGCGGACACAGATACGCAGTATTTT	CASSVIADTDTQYF
-	-	TRBV7-8	17	TRBJ2-3	TGTGCCAGCAGATCACCGTCGGTAGGAGGACGCACAGATACGCAGTATTTT	CASRSPSVGGRTDTQYF
-	TRBD1	TRBV2	14	TRBJ1-1	TGTGCCAGCACGGTTGACAGGGCCCCGGTTGAAGCTTTCTTT	CASTVDRAPVEAFF
-	TRBD1	TRBV18	17	TRBJ1-4	TGTGCCAGCTCACCACTGAGACAGGGGAGGACTAATGAAAAACTGTTTTTT	CASSPLRQGRTNEKLFF
-	TRBD1	TRBV10-3	17	TRBJ1-1	TGTGCCATCAGTGAGTTGAGACAGGGGGGACTGAACACTGAAGCTTTCTTT	CAISELRQGGLNTEAFF
once	TRBD2	TRBV7-8	18	TRBJ2-1	TGTGCCAGCAGCTTAGGACCCGAGGGGACTAGCGGGAGATCGGGGCAGTTCTTC	CASSLGPEGTSGRSGQFF
-	-	TRBV7-3	15	TRBJ2-1	TGTGCCAGCAGCTTAACTCAGGGCAGCTACAATGAGCAGTTCTTC	CASSLTQGSYNEQFF
-	-	TRBV7-9	15	TRBJ1-4	TGTGCCAGCAGCTTAGCGGGACTCCAAGATGAAAAACTGTTTTTT	CASSLAGLQDEKLFF
once	TRBD1	TRBV19	12	TRBJ2-7	TGTGCCACCTCGACAGGGACCTACGAGCAGTACTTC	CATSTGTYEQYF
-	-	TRBV7-9	17	TRBJ1-1	TGTGCCAGCAGCTTAGGGGTGGGGGCCCCTGTGAGCACTGAAGCTTTCTTT	CASSLGVGAPVSTEAFF
-	-	TRBV4-1	14	TRBJ1-1	TGCGCCAGCAGCCAAGTTGGACAGAACACTGAAGCTTTCTTT	CASSQVGQNTEAFF
few	TRBD2	TRBV11-3	16	TRBJ2-3	TGTGCCAGCAGCTTAGGTGCTAGCGGGATAACAGATACGCAGTATTTT	CASSLGASGITDTQYF